The T cell receptor (beta chain) described here comes from a study of cytomegalovirus exposure and HLA in healthy donors. Study findings and constraints: Presence/absence comparisons presumed near-even sequencing depth among donors.

With regard to this clone: The antigen is not known.

Germline V gene lookup returns CDR1 LGHNA and CDR2 YNFKEQ. The germline V and J ends were trimmed by 0 bases and 0 bases, with 11 bases remaining between them. The CDR3 contains 16 residues. PCR amplification relied on 60 Vbeta primers (plus 13 Jbeta primers). Only in-frame clones appear in the TCRdb table, and some are missing; sequencing was by immunoSEQ multiplex PCR. The table includes 100,000 to 150,000 clones, roughly 88% detected once. V usage is TRBV4-2 and J usage is TRBJ1-1; D is undetermined. The source of this sequence is a middle-aged man in good health and CMV-seronegative. Sequencing used PBMCs. This CDR3 reads CASSQDPSLMNTEAFF. The CDR3 bases are TGTGCCAGCAGCCAAGACCCTAGTCTGATGAACACTGAAGCTTTCTTT.